These 30 T cell receptor beta chains were sequenced from one sample in a study of blood T cell repertoires in COVID-19 (dated by TCRdb to 2019 to 2021). The protocol used for the library was the immunoSEQ multiplex PCR assay. The immuneACCESS repertoire file appears here via TCRdb, limited to in-frame rearrangements. These files lack a portion of the clones; in checked studies, under half of the deficit traces to unresolved V genes, and the cause of the others is not known. The sample yields about 260,000 clones; about 85% were counted once. The top ten clonotypes cover 2.2% of the sample. Sequencing input: peripheral blood. Source of these receptors: a woman in her forties or fifties who had recovered from COVID-19.

A single count supports this clone. The chain joins TRBV9 to TRBJ2-7, with TRBD2 as a possible D gene (6 bases). The V end was cut by 2 bases, the J end by 4 bases, with 13 bases between. This CDR3 region has 14 residues. Germline-derived CDR1 and CDR2 are SGDLS and YYNGEE. In DNA form, the CDR3 reads TGTGCCAGCAGCGTCGGGAGCGGTTCATACGAGCAGTACTTC. Its protein product is CASSVGSGSYEQYF.

This chain joins TRBV19 and TRBJ1-1; 8 nucleotides line up with TRBD1. The CDR3 covers 16 residues. Germline-derived CDR1 and CDR2 are LNHDA and SQIVND (reference sequence). V trimming: 5 bases; J trimming: 1 base; junction bases outside the gene matches: 9. The CDR3 reads CASSYNTGTGNTEAFF. The CDR3 DNA reads TGTGCCAGTAGTTATAACACCGGGACAGGGAACACTGAAGCTTTCTTT. The full variable domain, completed using reference TRBV19 and TRBJ1-1, is DGGITQSPKYLFRKEGQNVTLSCEQNLNHDAMYWYRQDPGQGLRLIYYSQIVNDFQKGDIAEGYSVSREKKESFPLTVTSAQKNPTAFYLCASSYNTGTGNTEAFFGQGTRLTVV.

This clone was counted a few times. This rearrangement joins TRBV28 to TRBJ1-5; D not certain. Germline V lookup: CDR1 MDHEN, CDR2 SYDVKM. Trimming left V 5 bases short and J 6 bases short, with 17 bases between. There are 15 residues in the CDR3. This CDR3 is CASSTLFEGGQPQHF. The CDR3 DNA follows: TGTGCCAGCAGTACCCTTTTCGAGGGAGGTCAGCCCCAGCATTTT.

This chain uses TRBV19 with TRBJ1-2, with 10 bases aligning to TRBD1. Germline V gives CDR1 LNHDA, CDR2 SQIVND (reference sequence). CDR3 length: 14 residues. Germline trimming cut 6 bases from V and 8 bases from J; bases unmatched to any gene: 9. CDR3 residues: CASSRDRGLFGYTF. The CDR3, as DNA: TGTGCCAGTAGCCGCGACAGGGGGCTCTTCGGCTACACCTTC.

The rearrangement links TRBV12-3 or TRBV12-4 to TRBJ1-5; 8 bases agree with TRBD1. The CDR3 is 13 amino acids. V trimming: 5 bases; J trimming: 6 bases; junction bases outside the gene matches: 3. The CDR3 loop reads CASSDRGTQPQHF. The DNA of the CDR3 is TGTGCCAGCAGTGACAGGGGTACTCAGCCCCAGCATTTT.

The chain is built from TRBV2 and TRBJ2-3; the match to TRBD1 covers 12 bases. Germline V gene lookup returns CDR1 SNHLY and CDR2 FYNNEI. With 5 bases clipped from V and 7 bases from J, the junction kept 7 bases outside the gene matches. CDR3 length: 15 residues. Written as DNA, the CDR3 is TGTGCCAGCAGTTCCGGGACAGGGGGCCGGAATACGCAGTATTTT. Protein product: CASSSGTGGRNTQYF. The full variable domain, completed using reference TRBV2 and TRBJ2-3, is EPEVTQTPSHQVTQMGQEVILRCVPISNHLYFYWYRQILGQKVEFLVSFYNNEISEKSEIFDDQFSVERPDGSNFTLKIRSTKLEDSAMYFCASSSGTGGRNTQYFGPGTRLTVL.

The V and J genes are TRBV12-5 and TRBJ2-1, with 10 bases matching TRBD2. The ends lost 2 bases at V and 7 bases at J; junction bases unmatched: 8. The length of the CDR3 is 16 residues. Germline V gene lookup returns CDR1 LGHNT and CDR2 FRNRAP. The CDR3 spells CASGLRVTSGENEQFF. In nucleotides, the CDR3 is TGTGCTAGTGGTTTGAGGGTTACTAGCGGGGAAAATGAGCAGTTCTTC.

CDR3 nucleotides: TGTGCCAGCAGCCAAGAGTCCGGACAGGGGGTATTGGTCAAAAACATTCAGTACTTC. This sequence encodes CASSQESGQGVLVKNIQYF. The J gene is TRBJ2-4, the V gene TRBV3-1 (or the pseudogene TRBV3-2), with 10 bases that match TRBD1. The V and J ends lost 0 bases and 3 bases, in that order; junction bases with no gene match: 11. Germline V CDR1 and CDR2: LGHDT, YNNKEL (reference sequence). The CDR3 consists of 19 residues.

This chain uses TRBV5-1 with TRBJ1-1; unclear D gene. CDR3 length equals 13 residues. With 5 bases removed from V and 1 base from J, the gap between germline ends came to 9 bases. The germline gives CDR1 SGHRS, CDR2 YFSETQ. CDR3 sequence reads: CASSREGNTEAFF. For the CDR3, the DNA is TGCGCCAGCAGTCGGGAGGGGAACACTGAAGCTTTCTTT. Using reference TRBV5-1 and TRBJ1-1 for the parts outside the CDR3, the full variable domain is KAGVTQTPRYLIKTRGQQVTLSCSPISGHRSVSWYQQTPGQGLQFLFEYFSETQRNKGNFPGRFSGRQFSNSRSEMNVSTLELGDSALYLCASSREGNTEAFFGQGTRLTVV.

The V gene is TRBV11-2, the J gene TRBJ2-7; D is undetermined. Germline CDR1 and CDR2: SGHAT and FQNNGV. Between the trimmed V and J ends, which lost 4 bases and 2 bases, there was a span of 12 bases. The CDR3 consists of 14 residues. The chain's CDR3 is CASSSDISAYEQYF. The CDR3 nucleotides are TGTGCCAGCAGCTCCGACATCTCCGCCTACGAGCAGTACTTC.

V and J are TRBV7-2 and TRBJ2-7; no firm D call. Germline V CDR1 and CDR2: SGHTA, FQGNSA. V lost 4 bases, J lost 3 bases, and 13 bases lay in between. The CDR3 length is 14 residues. The CDR3 spells CASSSRTSSYEQYF. CDR3 DNA sequence: TGTGCCAGCAGCTCTAGAACCTCTAGCTACGAGCAGTACTTC.

The J gene is TRBJ2-4, the V gene TRBV29-1; D is possibly TRBD2 (5 bases). Germline CDR1 SQVTM, CDR2 ANQGSEA. V gave up 6 bases and J gave up 0 bases, with 9 bases separating them. This CDR3 spans 13 amino acids. The CDR3 nucleotides are TGCAGCGTAAAGGAGGTAGCCAAAAACATTCAGTACTTC. Protein sequence: CSVKEVAKNIQYF.

The chain couples TRBV10-2 to TRBJ1-3; 8 bases line up with TRBD1. This CDR3 is built from 16 residues. Germline CDR1 WSHSY, CDR2 SAAADI. J was trimmed by 0 bases and V by 8 bases; bases with no gene match: 9. The CDR3 DNA reads as TGCGCCAGCTTACCGACAGGGGCTAACTCTGGAAACACCATATATTTT. This gives the protein CASLPTGANSGNTIYF.

The rearrangement joins TRBV5-1 to TRBJ2-2; D is unresolved. This CDR3 is built from 14 residues. Germline CDR1 SGHRS, CDR2 YFSETQ. Trimming removed 1 base at V and 7 bases at J, with 11 bases between. In DNA, the CDR3 is TGCGCCAGCAGCTTGAATATTGTCCTCGGGGAGCTGTTTTTT. Translated, it gives CASSLNIVLGELFF.

This sequence joins TRBV6-1 and TRBJ1-2; D may be TRBD1 (6 bases). This CDR3 spans 13 amino acids. Germline CDR1 MNHNS, CDR2 SASEGT. Between the trimmed V and J ends, which lost 3 bases and 4 bases, there was a span of 9 bases. The CDR3 is CASSESQGYGYTF. CDR3 nucleotides: TGTGCCAGCAGTGAGTCACAGGGCTATGGCTACACCTTC.

The chain uses TRBV7-8 and TRBJ1-1, with D possibly being TRBD1 (6 bases). CDR3 length: 14 residues. Germline CDR1 reads SGHVS; CDR2 reads FQNEAQ. The germline V and J ends were trimmed by 7 bases and 1 base, with 13 bases remaining between them. The CDR3 sequence is CASNHLGANTEAFF. CDR3 DNA: TGTGCCAGCAACCACCTGGGGGCGAACACTGAAGCTTTCTTT.

The genes are TRBV24-1 and TRBJ2-2, with TRBD1 matching 12 bases. Germline V CDR1 and CDR2: KGHDR, SFDVKD. This CDR3 is 17 amino acids long. With V trimmed by 3 bases and J by 3 bases, 4 bases remained unmatched. CDR3 sequence reads: CATSDGTGGTHTGELFF. The CDR3 DNA reads TGTGCCACCAGTGATGGGACAGGGGGCACCCACACCGGGGAGCTGTTTTTT.

This chain links TRBV30 with TRBJ1-1; D may be TRBD1 (6 bases). This CDR3 is built from 13 residues. Per the germline V gene, CDR1 is GTSNPN and CDR2 is SVGIG (reference sequence). Trimming stripped 4 bases from V and 4 bases from J, with 13 bases between. CDR3 loop: CAWTQGFGTEAFF. CDR3 nucleotide sequence: TGTGCCTGGACACAGGGATTTGGCACTGAAGCTTTCTTT. The complete variable domain, with remaining parts taken from reference TRBV30 and TRBJ1-1, reads SQTIHQWPATLVQPVGSPLSLECTVEGTSNPNLYWYRQAAGRGLQLLFYSVGIGQISSEVPQNLSASRPQDRQFILSSKKLLLSDSGFYLCAWTQGFGTEAFFGQGTRLTVV.

The chain recombines TRBV19 with TRBJ2-7, with TRBD2 matching 9 bases. The CDR3 has 19 residues. Germline loops: CDR1 LNHDA, CDR2 SQIVND (reference sequence). The trim removed 5 bases at V and 3 bases at J, leaving 20 bases unmatched. The CDR3 is CASSPGPGLAGFRGYEQYF. In nucleotides, the CDR3 is TGTGCCAGTAGTCCTGGACCGGGGCTAGCGGGATTCCGGGGCTACGAGCAGTACTTC. Combining the CDR3 with reference TRBV19 and TRBJ2-7 gives the whole variable domain DGGITQSPKYLFRKEGQNVTLSCEQNLNHDAMYWYRQDPGQGLRLIYYSQIVNDFQKGDIAEGYSVSREKKESFPLTVTSAQKNPTAFYLCASSPGPGLAGFRGYEQYFGPGTRLTVT.

This rearrangement joins TRBV28 to TRBJ2-7; D perhaps matches TRBD2 (6 bases). Deletions cut 8 bases from V and 6 bases from J, with 14 bases between. CDR1 and CDR2 from the germline V gene are MDHEN and SYDVKM. The CDR3 spans 12 residues. The CDR3 loop reads CASGSTSSEQYF. CDR3 sequence (DNA): TGTGCCAGCGGATCGACTAGTAGCGAGCAGTACTTC.

The chain links TRBV19 to TRBJ1-1; D unclear. CDR1 and CDR2 from the germline V gene are LNHDA and SQIVND (reference sequence). The CDR3 length is 15 residues. Between the trimmed V and J ends, which lost 1 base and 0 bases, there was a span of 9 bases. Written as DNA, the CDR3 is TGTGCCAGTAGTATAGGAGCGATCATGAACACTGAAGCTTTCTTT. Its protein is CASSIGAIMNTEAFF.

This clone was recorded a few times. This chain uses TRBV28 with TRBJ1-5; weak D call: TRBD1 (6 bases). Germline CDR1 MDHEN, CDR2 SYDVKM. The CDR3 is made up of 15 amino acids. The ends were cut back, 9 bases at V and 1 base at J, with 16 bases in the middle. CDR3 in amino acids: CASYRVKESNQPQHF. CDR3 DNA: TGTGCCAGTTACAGGGTTAAGGAGAGCAATCAGCCCCAGCATTTT.

J is TRBJ2-1 and V is TRBV5-1; D not certain. Looked up from germline, CDR1 is SGHRS and CDR2 is YFSETQ. V lost 7 bases, J lost 0 bases, and 14 bases lay in between. The CDR3 sequence is 15 residues long. In DNA form, the CDR3 reads TGCGCCAGCTATGAGCATGAGAGCTCCTACAATGAGCAGTTCTTC. It specifies CASYEHESSYNEQFF.

The V gene is TRBV25-1, the J gene TRBJ2-4, with 7 positions matching TRBD1. J gave up 11 bases and V 8 bases, and 9 bases lay outside the gene matches. CDR3 length equals 12 residues. Germline CDR1 MGHDK, CDR2 SYGVNS. CDR3 in amino acids: CASGWTGGVQYF. CDR3 DNA: TGTGCCAGCGGCTGGACAGGTGGGGTTCAGTACTTC.

The chain has TRBV14 and TRBJ2-7; 9 nucleotides align to TRBD1. The junction had 4 bases not matched to a gene; V was cut back by 4 bases and J by 0 bases. The CDR3 is made up of 15 amino acids. The germline CDR1 and CDR2 sequences are SGHDN and FVKESK. The CDR3 DNA reads TGTGCCAGCAGCCTCGACAGGGGGAGCTCCTACGAGCAGTACTTC. It codes for CASSLDRGSSYEQYF.

The chain carries TRBV27 and TRBJ2-1; perhaps TRBD2 as D (5 bases). The germline V gene encodes CDR1 MNHEY and CDR2 SMNVEV (reference sequence). The CDR3 totals 16 residues. With 5 bases removed from V and 7 bases from J, the gap between germline ends came to 21 bases. CDR3 sequence (DNA): TGTGCCAGCAGTCCCCCCGGAGAGGGATTGGATAATGAGCAGTTCTTC. It encodes CASSPPGEGLDNEQFF.

Comment on this clone: This sample includes further DNA sequences coding for the same CDR3. V gene TRBV9 combines with J gene TRBJ2-2, with D possibly TRBD2 on 5 matching bases. The CDR3 is made up of 15 amino acids. The V end lost 0 bases, the J end lost 1 base, and 7 bases lay between the germline ends. Germline values: CDR1 SGDLS, CDR2 YYNGEE. CDR3 protein: CASSVEGVNTGELFF. The CDR3 coding sequence is TGTGCCAGCAGCGTAGAGGGAGTGAACACCGGGGAGCTGTTTTTT. Drawing the rest from reference TRBV9 and TRBJ2-2, the complete variable domain is DSGVTQTPKHLITATGQRVTLRCSPRSGDLSVYWYQQSLDQGLQFLIQYYNGEERAKGNILERFSAQQFPDLHSELNLSSLELGDSALYFCASSVEGVNTGELFFGEGSRLTVL.

The chain joins TRBV19 to TRBJ1-1, with D possibly matching TRBD1 (6 bases). The ends were cut back, 6 bases at V and 7 bases at J, with 21 bases in the middle. Germline V gene data show CDR1 as LNHDA and CDR2 as SQIVND (reference sequence). The CDR3 is 15 amino acids. CDR3 sequence: CASSAEQGRPNEAFF. CDR3 nucleotides: TGTGCCAGTAGCGCTGAACAGGGTAGGCCCAATGAAGCTTTCTTT.

J is TRBJ1-3 and V is TRBV7-2; D might be TRBD1 (6 bases). Trimming took off 6 bases at V and 0 bases at J, with 15 bases between the two ends. Germline lookup yields CDR1 SGHTA and CDR2 FQGNSA. The length of the CDR3 is 16 residues. As DNA, the CDR3 is TGTGCCAGCAGTTCGGACAGACTTGACTCTGGAAACACCATATATTTT. It codes for CASSSDRLDSGNTIYF.

V gene TRBV5-1 combines with J gene TRBJ2-5, with 8 bases lining up with TRBD1. V lost 7 bases and J lost 9; bases outside the gene matches: 14. CDR1 is SGHRS, CDR2 YFSETQ, per germline. CDR3 length equals 14 residues. Here the CDR3 DNA reads TGCGCCAGCTCAACACAGGGGGGTGATAGGGCCCAGTACTTC. This codes for CASSTQGGDRAQYF.